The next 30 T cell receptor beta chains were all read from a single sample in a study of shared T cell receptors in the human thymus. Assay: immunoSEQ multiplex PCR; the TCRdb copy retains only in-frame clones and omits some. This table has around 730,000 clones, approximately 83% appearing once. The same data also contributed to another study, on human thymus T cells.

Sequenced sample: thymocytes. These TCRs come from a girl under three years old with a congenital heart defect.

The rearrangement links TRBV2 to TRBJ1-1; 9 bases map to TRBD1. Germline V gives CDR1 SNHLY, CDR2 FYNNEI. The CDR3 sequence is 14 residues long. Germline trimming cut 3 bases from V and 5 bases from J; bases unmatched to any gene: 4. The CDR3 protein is CASSERDRVTEAFF. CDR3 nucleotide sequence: TGTGCCAGCAGTGAGCGGGACAGGGTAACTGAAGCTTTCTTT. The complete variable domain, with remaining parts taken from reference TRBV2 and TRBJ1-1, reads EPEVTQTPSHQVTQMGQEVILRCVPISNHLYFYWYRQILGQKVEFLVSFYNNEISEKSEIFDDQFSVERPDGSNFTLKIRSTKLEDSAMYFCASSERDRVTEAFFGQGTRLTVV.

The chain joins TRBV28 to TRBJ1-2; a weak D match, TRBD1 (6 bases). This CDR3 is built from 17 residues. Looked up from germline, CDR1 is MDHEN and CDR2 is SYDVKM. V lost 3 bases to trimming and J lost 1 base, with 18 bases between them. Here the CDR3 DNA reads TGTGCCAGCAGTTTTATCAGGGGTCAGGCTCTTAACTATGGCTACACCTTC. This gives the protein CASSFIRGQALNYGYTF.

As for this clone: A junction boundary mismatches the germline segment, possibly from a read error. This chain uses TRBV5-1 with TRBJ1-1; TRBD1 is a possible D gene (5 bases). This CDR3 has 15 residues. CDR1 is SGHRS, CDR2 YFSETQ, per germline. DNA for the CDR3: TGCGCCAGCAGCTTGTTGACAGACCGACACACTCAAGCTTTCTTT. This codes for CASSLLTDRHTQAFF.

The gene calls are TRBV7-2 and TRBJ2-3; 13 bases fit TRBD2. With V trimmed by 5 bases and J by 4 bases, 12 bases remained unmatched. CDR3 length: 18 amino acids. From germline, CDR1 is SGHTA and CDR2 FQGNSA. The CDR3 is CASSELAGGPRGSDTQYF. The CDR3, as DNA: TGTGCCAGCAGCGAACTAGCGGGGGGGCCTAGGGGGTCAGATACGCAGTATTTT.

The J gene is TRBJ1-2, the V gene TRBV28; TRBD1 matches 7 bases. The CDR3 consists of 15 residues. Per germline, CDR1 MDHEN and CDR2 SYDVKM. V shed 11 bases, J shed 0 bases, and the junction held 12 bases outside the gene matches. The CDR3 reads CAASVEDRPNYGYTF. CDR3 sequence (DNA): TGTGCCGCCTCAGTTGAGGACAGGCCTAACTATGGCTACACCTTC.

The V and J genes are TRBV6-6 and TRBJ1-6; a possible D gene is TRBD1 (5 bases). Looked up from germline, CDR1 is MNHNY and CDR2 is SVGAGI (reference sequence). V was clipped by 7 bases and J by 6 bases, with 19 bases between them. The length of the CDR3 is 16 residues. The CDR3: CASTHGDFPSNSPLHF. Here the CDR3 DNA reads TGTGCCAGCACCCACGGGGACTTCCCCTCTAATTCACCCCTCCACTTT.

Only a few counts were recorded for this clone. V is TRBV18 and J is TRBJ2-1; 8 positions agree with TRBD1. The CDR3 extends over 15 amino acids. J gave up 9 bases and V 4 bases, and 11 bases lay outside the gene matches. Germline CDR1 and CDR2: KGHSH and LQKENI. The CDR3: CASSLRDRPYGEQFF. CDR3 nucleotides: TGTGCCAGCTCACTCCGGGACAGGCCCTACGGTGAGCAGTTCTTC.

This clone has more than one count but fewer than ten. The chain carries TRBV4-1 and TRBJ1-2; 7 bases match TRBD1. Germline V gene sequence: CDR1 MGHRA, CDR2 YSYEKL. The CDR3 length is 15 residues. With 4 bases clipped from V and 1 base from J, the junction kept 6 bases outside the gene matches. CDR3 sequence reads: CASSPRDSDNYGYTF. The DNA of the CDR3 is TGCGCCAGCAGCCCTAGGGACAGTGATAACTATGGCTACACCTTC.

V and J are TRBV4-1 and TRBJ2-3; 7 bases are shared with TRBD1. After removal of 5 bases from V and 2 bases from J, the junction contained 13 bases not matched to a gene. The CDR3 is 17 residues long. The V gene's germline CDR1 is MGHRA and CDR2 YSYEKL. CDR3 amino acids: CASSGLLTGTITDTQYF. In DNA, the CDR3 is TGCGCCAGCAGCGGCCTGTTGACAGGGACAATCACAGATACGCAGTATTTT.

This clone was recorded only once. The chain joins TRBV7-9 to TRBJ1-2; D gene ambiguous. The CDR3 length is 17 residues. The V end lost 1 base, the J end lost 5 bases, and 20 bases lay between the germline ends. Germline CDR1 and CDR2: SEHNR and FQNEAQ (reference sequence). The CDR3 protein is CASSLVVGSPHLYGYTF. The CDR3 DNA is TGTGCCAGCAGCTTAGTAGTGGGCAGTCCTCACCTTTATGGCTACACCTTC.

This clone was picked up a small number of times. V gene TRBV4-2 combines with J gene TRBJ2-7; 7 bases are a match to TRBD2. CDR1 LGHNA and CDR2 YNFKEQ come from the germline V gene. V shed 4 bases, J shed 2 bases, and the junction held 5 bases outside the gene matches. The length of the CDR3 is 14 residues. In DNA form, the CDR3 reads TGTGCCAGCAGCCTCGGGGAGGGTACCTACGAGCAGTACTTC. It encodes CASSLGEGTYEQYF.

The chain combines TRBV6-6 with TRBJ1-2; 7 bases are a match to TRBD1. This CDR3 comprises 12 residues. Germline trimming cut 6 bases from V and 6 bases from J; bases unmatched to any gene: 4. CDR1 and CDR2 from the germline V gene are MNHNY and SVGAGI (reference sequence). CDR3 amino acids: CASRKTGHGYTF. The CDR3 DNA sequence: TGTGCCAGCAGAAAGACAGGGCATGGCTACACCTTC.

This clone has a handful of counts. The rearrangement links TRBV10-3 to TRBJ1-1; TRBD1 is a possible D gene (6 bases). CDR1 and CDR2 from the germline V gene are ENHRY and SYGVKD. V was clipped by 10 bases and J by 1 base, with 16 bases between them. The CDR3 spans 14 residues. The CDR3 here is CATNKGGSNTEAFF. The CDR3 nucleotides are TGTGCCACCAACAAAGGGGGATCGAACACTGAAGCTTTCTTT.

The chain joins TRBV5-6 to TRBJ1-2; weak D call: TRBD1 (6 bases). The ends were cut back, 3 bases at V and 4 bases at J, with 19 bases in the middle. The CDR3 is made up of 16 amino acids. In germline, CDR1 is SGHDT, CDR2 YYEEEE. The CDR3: CASSSLGKGTPYGYTF. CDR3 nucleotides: TGTGCCAGCAGCTCCCTTGGGAAGGGGACACCCTATGGCTACACCTTC.

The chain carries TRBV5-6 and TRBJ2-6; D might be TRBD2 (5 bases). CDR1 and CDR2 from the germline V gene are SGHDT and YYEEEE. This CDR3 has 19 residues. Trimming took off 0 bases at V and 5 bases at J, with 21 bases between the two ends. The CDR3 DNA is TGTGCCAGCAGCTTGGCGCAGTCCATGACCCCCGGGAGGGCCAACGTCCTGACTTTC. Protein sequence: CASSLAQSMTPGRANVLTF. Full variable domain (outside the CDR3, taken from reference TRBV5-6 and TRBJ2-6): DAGVTQSPTHLIKTRGQQVTLRCSPKSGHDTVSWYQQALGQGPQFIFQYYEEEERQRGNFPDRFSGHQFPNYSSELNVNALLLGDSALYLCASSLAQSMTPGRANVLTFGAGSRLTVL.

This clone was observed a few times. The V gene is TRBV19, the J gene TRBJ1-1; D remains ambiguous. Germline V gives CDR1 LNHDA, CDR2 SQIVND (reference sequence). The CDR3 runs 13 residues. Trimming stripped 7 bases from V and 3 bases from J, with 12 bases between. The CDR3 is CASNRGRDTEAFF. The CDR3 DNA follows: TGTGCCAGTAACAGAGGGAGGGACACTGAAGCTTTCTTT.

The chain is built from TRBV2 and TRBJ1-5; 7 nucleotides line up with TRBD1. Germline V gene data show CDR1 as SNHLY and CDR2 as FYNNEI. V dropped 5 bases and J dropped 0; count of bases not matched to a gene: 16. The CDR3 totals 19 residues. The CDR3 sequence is CASSRLTGCGEYSNQPQHF. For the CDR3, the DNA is TGTGCCAGCAGTCGATTGACAGGGTGTGGCGAGTATAGCAATCAGCCCCAGCATTTT. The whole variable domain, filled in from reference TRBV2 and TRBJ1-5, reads EPEVTQTPSHQVTQMGQEVILRCVPISNHLYFYWYRQILGQKVEFLVSFYNNEISEKSEIFDDQFSVERPDGSNFTLKIRSTKLEDSAMYFCASSRLTGCGEYSNQPQHFGDGTRLSIL.

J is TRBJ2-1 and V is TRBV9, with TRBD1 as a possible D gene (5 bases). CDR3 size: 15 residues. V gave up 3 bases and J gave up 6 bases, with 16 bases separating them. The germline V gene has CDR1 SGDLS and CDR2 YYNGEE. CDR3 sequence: CASSARQTGPNEQFF. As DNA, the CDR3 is TGTGCCAGCAGCGCCCGACAGACTGGGCCCAATGAGCAGTTCTTC.

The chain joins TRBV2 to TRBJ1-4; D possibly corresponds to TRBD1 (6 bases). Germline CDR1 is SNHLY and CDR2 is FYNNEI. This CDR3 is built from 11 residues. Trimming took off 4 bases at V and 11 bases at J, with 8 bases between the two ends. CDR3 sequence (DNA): TGTGCCAGCAGTGTGGACAGCAAACTGTTTTTT. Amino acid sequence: CASSVDSKLFF.

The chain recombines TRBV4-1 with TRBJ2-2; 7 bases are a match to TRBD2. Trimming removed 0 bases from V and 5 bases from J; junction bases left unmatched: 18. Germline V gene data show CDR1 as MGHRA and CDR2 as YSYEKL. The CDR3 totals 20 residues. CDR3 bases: TGCGCCAGCAGCCAAGACCTAGACGTCAGAAAGCGGGGTAGTACCGGGGAGCTGTTTTTT. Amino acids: CASSQDLDVRKRGSTGELFF.

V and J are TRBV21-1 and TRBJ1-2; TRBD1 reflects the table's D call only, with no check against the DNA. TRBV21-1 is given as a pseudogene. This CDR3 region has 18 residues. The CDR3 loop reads CASARSRDSSLANYGYTF. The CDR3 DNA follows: TGTGCCAGCGCACGCTCCAGGGACAGCTCGCTTGCTAACTATGGCTACACCTTC.

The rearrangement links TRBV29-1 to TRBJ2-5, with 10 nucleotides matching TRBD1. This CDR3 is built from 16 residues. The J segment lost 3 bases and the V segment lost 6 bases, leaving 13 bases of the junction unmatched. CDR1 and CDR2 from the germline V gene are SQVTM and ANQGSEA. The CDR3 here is CSVNKAPTGGKETQYF. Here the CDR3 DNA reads TGCAGCGTCAATAAAGCGCCGACAGGGGGCAAAGAGACCCAGTACTTC.

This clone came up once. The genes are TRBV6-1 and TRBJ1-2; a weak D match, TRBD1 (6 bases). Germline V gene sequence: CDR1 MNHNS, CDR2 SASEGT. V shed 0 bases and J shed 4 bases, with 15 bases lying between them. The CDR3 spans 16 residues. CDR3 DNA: TGTGCCAGCAGTGAAGCTTATTACAGGGAAGGCTATGGCTACACCTTC. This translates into CASSEAYYREGYGYTF.

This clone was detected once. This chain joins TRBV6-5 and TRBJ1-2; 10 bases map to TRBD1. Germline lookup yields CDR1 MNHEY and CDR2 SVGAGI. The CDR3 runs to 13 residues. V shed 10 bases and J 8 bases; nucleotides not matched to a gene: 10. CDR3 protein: CAIARQGAWGYTF. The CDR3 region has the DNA TGTGCCATCGCCCGACAGGGGGCTTGGGGCTACACCTTC.

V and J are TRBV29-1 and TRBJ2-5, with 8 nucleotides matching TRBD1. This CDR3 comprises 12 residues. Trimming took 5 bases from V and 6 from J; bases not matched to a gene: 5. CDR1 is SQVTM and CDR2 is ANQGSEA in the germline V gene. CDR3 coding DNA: TGCAGCGTTTGGACAGGGATAAAGACCCAGTACTTC. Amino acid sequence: CSVWTGIKTQYF.

The CDR3 nucleotides are TGTGCCAGCAGTTTGCCGGGACAGGCGATATTTAGCTCCTACAATGAGCAGTTCTTC. Its translation is CASSLPGQAIFSSYNEQFF. The chain is built from TRBV28 and TRBJ2-1, with 8 bases identical to TRBD1. V lost 3 bases, J lost 0 bases, and 13 bases stayed unmatched. The length of the CDR3 is 19 residues. From germline, CDR1 is MDHEN and CDR2 SYDVKM.

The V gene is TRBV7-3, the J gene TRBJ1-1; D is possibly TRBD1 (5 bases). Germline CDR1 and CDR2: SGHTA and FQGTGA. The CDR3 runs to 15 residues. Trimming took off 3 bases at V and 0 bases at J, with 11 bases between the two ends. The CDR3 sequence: CASSLTRVMNTEAFF. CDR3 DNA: TGTGCCAGCAGCTTGACCAGGGTGATGAACACTGAAGCTTTCTTT.

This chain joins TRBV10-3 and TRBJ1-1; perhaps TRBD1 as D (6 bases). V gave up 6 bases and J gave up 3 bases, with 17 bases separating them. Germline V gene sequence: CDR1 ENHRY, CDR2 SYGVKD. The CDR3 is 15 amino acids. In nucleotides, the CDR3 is TGTGCCATCAGCGTCAGAGGGGGAGAAGACACTGAAGCTTTCTTT. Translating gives CAISVRGGEDTEAFF.

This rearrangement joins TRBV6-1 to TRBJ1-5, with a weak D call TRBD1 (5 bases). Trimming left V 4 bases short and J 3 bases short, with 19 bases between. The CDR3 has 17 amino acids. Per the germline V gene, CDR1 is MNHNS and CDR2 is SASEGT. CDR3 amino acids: CASSGDRSGPPNQPQHF. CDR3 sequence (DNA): TGTGCCAGCAGTGGAGATCGGTCAGGGCCCCCCAATCAGCCCCAGCATTTT.

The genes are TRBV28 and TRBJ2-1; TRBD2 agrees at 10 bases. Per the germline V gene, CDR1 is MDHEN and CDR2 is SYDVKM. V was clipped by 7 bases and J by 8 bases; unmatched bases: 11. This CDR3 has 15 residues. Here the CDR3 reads CASNIASGGSDEQFF. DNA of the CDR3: TGTGCCAGCAACATTGCTAGCGGGGGAAGCGATGAGCAGTTCTTC.